This T cell receptor (beta chain) came from a study of T cell repertoires in cytomegalovirus infection. TCRdb analysed the reads with MiXCR anew, one entry per CDR3 protein. Altogether fewer than 200,000 distinct CDR3 sequences are present, roughly 19% being singletons, with the ten largest covering under 3.5%. The CDR3 spans 14 residues. V shed 4 bases and J shed 1 base, with 9 bases lying between them. The germline gives CDR1 SEHNR, CDR2 FQNEAQ (reference sequence). This clonotype was seen ten or more times. The source material was PBMCs. The rearrangement joins TRBV7-9 to TRBJ2-3; no definite D call. The receptor comes from a human donor in good health (CMV status not recorded). Some clones in this sample may be carry-over from other donors' samples. CDR3 amino acids: CASSSTQGTDTQYF. In nucleotides, the CDR3 is TGTGCCAGCAGCTCGACCCAGGGCACAGATACGCAGTATTTT.